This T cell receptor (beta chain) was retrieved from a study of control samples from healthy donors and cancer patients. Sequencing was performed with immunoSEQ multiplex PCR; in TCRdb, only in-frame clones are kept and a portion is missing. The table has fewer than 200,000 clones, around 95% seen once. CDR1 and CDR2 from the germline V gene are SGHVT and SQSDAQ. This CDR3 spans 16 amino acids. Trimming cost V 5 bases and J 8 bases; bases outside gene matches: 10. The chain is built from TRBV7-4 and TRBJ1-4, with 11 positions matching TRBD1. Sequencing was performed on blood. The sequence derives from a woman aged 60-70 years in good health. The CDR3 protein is CASSPPRTGGPEKLFF. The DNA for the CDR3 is TGTGCCAGCAGCCCGCCTCGGACAGGGGGCCCGGAAAAACTGTTTTTT.